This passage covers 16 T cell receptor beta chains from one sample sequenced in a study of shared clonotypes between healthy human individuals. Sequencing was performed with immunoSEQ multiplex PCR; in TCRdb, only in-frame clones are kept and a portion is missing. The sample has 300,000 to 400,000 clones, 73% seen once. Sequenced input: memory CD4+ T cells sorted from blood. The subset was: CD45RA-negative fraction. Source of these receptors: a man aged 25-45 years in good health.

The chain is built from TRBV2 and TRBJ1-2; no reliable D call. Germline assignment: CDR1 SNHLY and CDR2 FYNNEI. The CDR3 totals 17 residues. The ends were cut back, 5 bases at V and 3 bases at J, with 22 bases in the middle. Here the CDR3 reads CASSRMPLGREYYGYTF. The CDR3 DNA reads TGTGCCAGCAGTCGAATGCCCTTAGGGAGGGAATACTATGGCTACACCTTC.

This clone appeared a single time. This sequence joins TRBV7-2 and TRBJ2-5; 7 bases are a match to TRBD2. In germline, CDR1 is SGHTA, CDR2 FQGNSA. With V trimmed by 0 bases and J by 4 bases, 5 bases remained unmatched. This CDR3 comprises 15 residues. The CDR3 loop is CASSLAGGLGETQYF. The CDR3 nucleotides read TGTGCCAGCAGCTTAGCGGGAGGGCTGGGAGAGACCCAGTACTTC.

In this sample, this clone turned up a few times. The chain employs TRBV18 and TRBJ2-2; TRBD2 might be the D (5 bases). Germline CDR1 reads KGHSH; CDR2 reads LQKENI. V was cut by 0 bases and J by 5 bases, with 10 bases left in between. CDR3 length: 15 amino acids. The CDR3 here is CASSPPSRVTGELFF. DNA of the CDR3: TGTGCCAGCTCACCACCATCGCGGGTAACCGGGGAGCTGTTTTTT.

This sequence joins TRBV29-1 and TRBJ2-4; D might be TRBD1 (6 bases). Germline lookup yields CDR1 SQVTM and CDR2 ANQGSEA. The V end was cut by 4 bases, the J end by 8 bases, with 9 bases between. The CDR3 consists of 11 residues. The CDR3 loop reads CSVGRQDIQYF. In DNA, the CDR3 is TGCAGCGTTGGCCGACAGGACATTCAGTACTTC.

The CDR3 nucleotides are TGTGCCAGCTCACCGACAGGGGCCGGAGGGAACACTGAAGCTTTCTTT. Protein sequence: CASSPTGAGGNTEAFF. The V and J genes are TRBV18 and TRBJ1-1, with 8 positions matching TRBD1. V shed 3 bases, J shed 1 base, and the junction held 7 bases outside the gene matches. The CDR3 loop spans 16 amino acids. CDR1 and CDR2 (germline): KGHSH, LQKENI.

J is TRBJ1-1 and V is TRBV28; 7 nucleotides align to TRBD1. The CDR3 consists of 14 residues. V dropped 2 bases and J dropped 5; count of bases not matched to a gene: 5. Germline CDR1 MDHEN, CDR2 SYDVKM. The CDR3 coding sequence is TGTGCCAGCAGTTTACTACAGGGGAGGACTGAAGCTTTCTTT. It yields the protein CASSLLQGRTEAFF.

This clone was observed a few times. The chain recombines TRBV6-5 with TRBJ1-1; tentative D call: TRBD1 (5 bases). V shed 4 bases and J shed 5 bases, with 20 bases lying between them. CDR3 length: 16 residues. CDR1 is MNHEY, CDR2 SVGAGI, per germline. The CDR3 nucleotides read TGTGCCAGCAGTTCCCCTTCGGGAGGGGTTAGGACTGAAGCTTTCTTT. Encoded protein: CASSSPSGGVRTEAFF.

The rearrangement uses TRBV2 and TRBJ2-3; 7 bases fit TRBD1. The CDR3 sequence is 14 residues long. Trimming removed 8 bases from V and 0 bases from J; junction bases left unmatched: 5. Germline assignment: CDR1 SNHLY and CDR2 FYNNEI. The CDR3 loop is CASWAGGSTDTQYF. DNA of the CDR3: TGTGCCAGCTGGGCAGGGGGAAGCACAGATACGCAGTATTTT.

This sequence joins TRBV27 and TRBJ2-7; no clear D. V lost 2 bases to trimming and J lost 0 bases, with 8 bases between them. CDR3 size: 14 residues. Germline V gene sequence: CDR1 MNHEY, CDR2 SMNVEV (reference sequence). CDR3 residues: CASSLMVTSYEQYF. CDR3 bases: TGTGCCAGCAGTTTAATGGTTACCTCCTACGAGCAGTACTTC.

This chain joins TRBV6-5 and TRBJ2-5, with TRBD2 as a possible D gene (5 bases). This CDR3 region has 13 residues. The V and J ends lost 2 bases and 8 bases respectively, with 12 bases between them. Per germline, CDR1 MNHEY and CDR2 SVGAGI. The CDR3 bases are TGTGCCAGCAGTTACATGGGTGAGGGTACCCAGTACTTC. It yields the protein CASSYMGEGTQYF.

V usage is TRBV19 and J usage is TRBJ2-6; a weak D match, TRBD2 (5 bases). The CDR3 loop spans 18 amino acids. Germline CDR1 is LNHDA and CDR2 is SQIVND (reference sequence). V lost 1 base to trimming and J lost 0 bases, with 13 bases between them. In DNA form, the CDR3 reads TGTGCCAGTAGTATAGGAAACCGGGGTACCTCTGGGGCCAACGTCCTGACTTTC. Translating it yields CASSIGNRGTSGANVLTF.

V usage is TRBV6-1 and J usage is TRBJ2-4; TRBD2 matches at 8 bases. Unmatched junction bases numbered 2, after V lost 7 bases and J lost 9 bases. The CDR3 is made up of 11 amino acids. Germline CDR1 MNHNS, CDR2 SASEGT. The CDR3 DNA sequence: TGTGCCAGCAATCTAGCGGGCATTCAGTACTTC. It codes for CASNLAGIQYF.

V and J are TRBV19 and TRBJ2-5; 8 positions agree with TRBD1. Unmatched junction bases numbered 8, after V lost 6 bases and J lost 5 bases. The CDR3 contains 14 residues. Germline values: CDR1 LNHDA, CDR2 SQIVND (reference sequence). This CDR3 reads CASSQTGDRETQYF. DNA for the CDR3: TGTGCCAGTAGCCAGACAGGGGATCGGGAGACCCAGTACTTC.

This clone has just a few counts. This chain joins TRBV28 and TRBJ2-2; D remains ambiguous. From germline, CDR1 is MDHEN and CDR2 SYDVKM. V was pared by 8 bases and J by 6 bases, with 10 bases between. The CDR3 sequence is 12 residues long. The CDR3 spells CASAVFPGELFF. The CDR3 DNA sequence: TGTGCCAGCGCGGTGTTCCCCGGGGAGCTGTTTTTT.

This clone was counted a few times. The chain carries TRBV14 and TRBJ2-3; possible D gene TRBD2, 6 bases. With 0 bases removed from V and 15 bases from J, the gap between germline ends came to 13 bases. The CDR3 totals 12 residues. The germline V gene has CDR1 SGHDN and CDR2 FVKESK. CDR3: CASSQDDGSFYF. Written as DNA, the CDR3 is TGTGCCAGCAGCCAAGATGACGGGAGTTTTTATTTT. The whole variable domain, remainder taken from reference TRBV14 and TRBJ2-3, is EAGVTQFPSHSVIEKGQTVTLRCDPISGHDNLYWYRRVMGKEIKFLLHFVKESKQDESGMPNNRFLAERTGGTYSTLKVQPAELEDSGVYFCASSQDDGSFYFGPGTRLTVL.

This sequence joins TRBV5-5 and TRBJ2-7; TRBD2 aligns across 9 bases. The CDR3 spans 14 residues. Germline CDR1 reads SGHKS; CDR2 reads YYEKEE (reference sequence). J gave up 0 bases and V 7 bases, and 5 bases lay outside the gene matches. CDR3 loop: CASARLADSYEQYF. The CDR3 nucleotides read TGTGCCAGCGCGCGACTAGCGGACTCCTACGAGCAGTACTTC.